This T cell receptor (beta chain) is from a study of T cell changes during pregnancy in multiple sclerosis. Looked up from germline, CDR1 is GTSNPN and CDR2 is SVGIG (reference sequence). The CDR3 extends over 12 amino acids. The V end lost 3 bases, the J end lost 7 bases, and 12 bases lay between the germline ends. Generated by immunoSEQ multiplex PCR, the TCRdb table keeps only in-frame clones and is missing some. The data show 50,000 to 60,000 clones, roughly nine tenths seen once. The sample consisted of CD4+ T cells from peripheral blood mononuclear cells, taken in the third trimester of pregnancy. The sequence was collected from a female donor with multiple sclerosis, enrolled in a pregnancy study. The chain recombines TRBV30 with TRBJ1-2; D is unclear. This CDR3 reads CAWSRQAGGYTF. The DNA for the CDR3 is TGTGCCTGGAGCCGTCAGGCGGGTGGCTACACCTTC.